Sequencing of this T cell receptor (beta chain) was carried out in a study of cytomegalovirus exposure and HLA in healthy donors. CDR3 size: 14 residues. Deletions cut 2 bases from V and 4 bases from J, with 11 bases between. In germline, CDR1 is KGHSH, CDR2 LQKENI. Everyone who donated was a healthy bone marrow donor. A multiplex PCR was run with 60 Vbeta primers and 13 Jbeta primers. Generated by immunoSEQ multiplex PCR, the TCRdb table keeps only in-frame clones and is missing some. The data hold some 45,000 clones, with 87% observed a single time. Findings and caveats of the study: A prior analysis recorded that most TCR beta V segments were productive about 87% or about 30% of the time.

In regard to this clone: As yet, its antigen is unknown.

This chain joins TRBV18 and TRBJ1-2, with D possibly matching TRBD1 (6 bases). The sample taken for sequencing was PBMCs. The sequence was collected from a woman in her thirties or forties in good health and CMV-seropositive. CDR3 amino acids: CASSPAGDGYGYTF. The CDR3 DNA follows: TGTGCCAGCTCACCAGCAGGGGATGGCTATGGCTACACCTTC. Full variable domain (remainder filled in from reference TRBV18 and TRBJ1-2): NAGVMQNPRHLVRRRGQEARLRCSPMKGHSHVYWYRQLPEEGLKFMVYLQKENIIDESGMPKERFSAEFPKEGPSILRIQQVVRGDSAAYFCASSPAGDGYGYTFGSGTRLTVV.